One sample yielded the 24 T cell receptor beta chains listed below, sequenced in a study of CXCR3-negative and CXCR3-positive naive CD8 T cells. The libraries of TRB cDNA were constructed through 5' RACE using UMI labels. TCRdb reanalyzed the 5' RACE reads and collapses them to one entry per CDR3 protein, without DNA. The sample totals about 39,000 distinct CDR3 sequences. The sample taken for sequencing was memory CD8+ T cells from blood. The receptor source for this set is a human donor in good health. Some clones in this sample may be carry-over from other donors' samples.

V gene TRBV3-1 combines with J gene TRBJ2-3; TCRdb picks TRBD1, but there is no DNA to check that call. Looked up from germline, CDR1 is LGHDT and CDR2 is YNNKEL (reference sequence). The CDR3 totals 14 residues. The CDR3 sequence is CASTQGGPADTQYF.

This chain uses TRBV2 with TRBJ2-5. CDR1 is SNHLY and CDR2 is FYNNEI in the germline V gene. The CDR3 is 13 amino acids. The CDR3 sequence is CASSDMVQETQYF.

This chain uses TRBV7-2 with TRBJ1-2. CDR1 SGHTA and CDR2 FQGNSA come from the germline V gene. The CDR3 loop spans 15 amino acids. This CDR3 reads CASKQPGGSNYGYTF.

The J gene is TRBJ1-2, the V gene TRBV28. The V gene's germline CDR1 is MDHEN and CDR2 SYDVKM. The CDR3 is made up of 14 amino acids. CDR3 residues: CASSLSLGPHGYTF.

The gene calls are TRBV20-1 and TRBJ2-1; TCRdb proposes TRBD2, but this gene call is untestable without DNA. The CDR3 is 17 amino acids. The germline V gene encodes CDR1 DFQATT and CDR2 SNEGSKA (reference sequence). This CDR3 is CSASRDNLAGGYNEQFF.

J is TRBJ2-1 and V is TRBV29-1; TCRdb picks TRBD1, but there is no DNA to check that call. From germline, CDR1 is SQVTM and CDR2 ANQGSEA. The CDR3 contains 12 residues. CDR3 sequence: CSVTGPQGEQFF.

The chain combines TRBV7-9 with TRBJ2-5; without DNA, the TCRdb call of TRBD2 cannot be checked. Germline CDR1 and CDR2: SEHNR and FQNEAQ (reference sequence). This CDR3 comprises 16 residues. The CDR3 region is CASSHGTSGGQETQYF.

This chain's CDR3 is CSVEEEGSGANVLTF. The V and J genes are TRBV29-1 and TRBJ2-6; the TCRdb D gene call, TRBD2, has no DNA to confirm it. The CDR3 loop spans 15 amino acids. Germline V gene sequence: CDR1 SQVTM, CDR2 ANQGSEA.

The chain is built from TRBV28 and TRBJ2-5; TCRdb's D gene call, TRBD1, goes unchecked for lack of DNA. This CDR3 is built from 13 residues. Germline CDR1 reads MDHEN; CDR2 reads SYDVKM. The CDR3 here is CASSLRGRETQYF.

The V and J genes are TRBV6-5 and TRBJ2-1; there is no DNA to check the TCRdb D call of TRBD2. Germline V gives CDR1 MNHEY, CDR2 SVGAGI. There are 13 residues in the CDR3. Here the CDR3 reads CASSYSEGNEQFF.

CDR3 sequence reads: CASSEPSGALTDTQYF. The chain carries TRBV25-1 and TRBJ2-3; TCRdb's assignment of TRBD2 cannot be checked, as there is no DNA. CDR3 length equals 16 residues. CDR1 and CDR2 (germline): MGHDK, SYGVNS.

The V call is TRBV5-6, the J call TRBJ2-1; TCRdb designates TRBD1, a call that cannot be tested without DNA. From germline, CDR1 is SGHDT and CDR2 YYEEEE. The CDR3 has 12 residues. The CDR3 here is CASSSGTGVQFF.

The V gene is TRBV28, the J gene TRBJ2-1. The CDR3 sequence is 16 residues long. The germline CDR1 and CDR2 sequences are MDHEN and SYDVKM. This CDR3 reads CASSFDSYLGNNEQFF.

V is TRBV7-6 and J is TRBJ2-3; TCRdb picks TRBD2, but there is no DNA to check that call. The CDR3 covers 16 residues. CDR1 and CDR2 from the germline V gene are SGHVS and FNYEAQ. Here the CDR3 reads CASSPLAGVYPDTQYF. The complete variable domain, with remaining parts taken from reference TRBV7-6 and TRBJ2-3, reads GAGVSQSPRYKVTKRGQDVALRCDPISGHVSLYWYRQALGQGPEFLTYFNYEAQQDKSGLPNDRFSAERPEGSISTLTIQRTEQRDSAMYRCASSPLAGVYPDTQYFGPGTRLTVL.

The chain combines TRBV6-2 or TRBV6-3 with TRBJ1-5. Germline loops: CDR1 MNHEY, CDR2 SVGEGT. The CDR3 has 14 residues. The CDR3 region is CASSYGDSNQPQHF.

The rearrangement joins TRBV14 to TRBJ1-1. The CDR3 extends over 13 amino acids. The germline CDR1 and CDR2 sequences are SGHDN and FVKESK. The CDR3 loop reads CASSPGFGTEAFF.

The gene calls are TRBV5-3 and TRBJ2-2; TCRdb's D call of TRBD2 is untestable without DNA. TRBV5-3 is an ORF; its function is uncertain. The CDR3 is made up of 21 amino acids. CDR3 amino acids: CARSLVRPPAVASGRTGELFF.

CDR3 region: CASSASPYNEQFF. V and J are TRBV9 and TRBJ2-7; TCRdb's D call, TRBD2, is unchecked because there is no DNA. Germline CDR1 SGDLS, CDR2 YYNGEE. The CDR3 loop spans 13 amino acids.

J is TRBJ2-2 and V is TRBV29-1. There are 15 residues in the CDR3. Germline V lookup: CDR1 SQVTM, CDR2 ANQGSEA. This CDR3 reads CSVYPGYPNTGELFF.

The chain combines TRBV10-3 with TRBJ2-1. This CDR3 has 15 residues. Germline values: CDR1 ENHRY, CDR2 SYGVKD. CDR3: CAISEGGALSNEQFF.

This rearrangement joins TRBV29-1 to TRBJ2-4; the TCRdb D gene call, TRBD1, has no DNA to confirm it. This CDR3 is built from 15 residues. The V gene's germline CDR1 is SQVTM and CDR2 ANQGSEA. CDR3: CSVEDTGGAKNIQYF.

The chain couples TRBV29-1 to TRBJ2-7; absent DNA, TCRdb's TRBD1 call cannot be checked. The CDR3 sequence is 12 residues long. In germline, CDR1 is SQVTM, CDR2 ANQGSEA. The CDR3 protein is CSVEGQSGEQYF.

The chain combines TRBV7-9 with TRBJ2-3; TCRdb outputs TRBD2, but without DNA this stays unchecked. CDR1 and CDR2 (germline): SEHNR, FQNEAQ (reference sequence). The CDR3 covers 17 residues. CDR3 in amino acids: CASSSPPPARGTDTQYF. Together with reference TRBV7-9 and TRBJ2-3, the CDR3 gives the full variable domain: DTGVSQNPRHKITKRGQNVTFRCDPISEHNRLYWYRQTLGQGPEFLTYFQNEAQLEKSRLLSDRFSAERPKGSFSTLEIQRTEQGDSAMYLCASSSPPPARGTDTQYFGPGTRLTVL.

The chain couples TRBV7-9 to TRBJ1-2; TCRdb lists TRBD1, though no DNA is available to test this call. The CDR3 sequence is 14 residues long. Per germline, CDR1 SEHNR and CDR2 FQNEAQ (reference sequence). The CDR3 loop is CASSHGTEDYGYTF. Full variable domain (remainder filled in from reference TRBV7-9 and TRBJ1-2): DTGVSQNPRHKITKRGQNVTFRCDPISEHNRLYWYRQTLGQGPEFLTYFQNEAQLEKSRLLSDRFSAERPKGSFSTLEIQRTEQGDSAMYLCASSHGTEDYGYTFGSGTRLTVV.